The text below deals with one T cell receptor beta chain. Its specificity is unknown. The source of the sample is a study of cytomegalovirus exposure and HLA in healthy donors. Study conclusions and caveats: TCR beta chains numbering roughly 150 were designated cytomegalovirus-associated. Three of the chains that were CMV-associated were confirmed in vitro to be specific for CMV antigens. TCR beta sequences reportedly predicted most subjects' HLA-A and HLA-B alleles accurately.

In nominal health when sampled, donors likely had unrecorded immune exposures nonetheless. The PCR used 60 Vbeta and 13 Jbeta primers. The protocol was immunoSEQ multiplex PCR, while the TCRdb copy is restricted to in-frame clones and leaves out a portion. Of 150,000 or so clones detected, 84% appear once; the ten largest clones hold roughly 2.1%. This CDR3 is 15 amino acids long. The chain joins TRBV21-1 to TRBJ2-5; the table assigns TRBD1, which was not confirmed against the DNA. TRBV21-1 is annotated as a pseudogene. The sequence derives from a young man in good health and CMV-seronegative. Sequenced sample: PBMCs. The CDR3 bases are TGTGCCAGCAGCAAAGGTTCGCAGGGCCAAGAGACCCAGTACTTC. Translating gives CASSKGSQGQETQYF.